This T cell receptor (beta chain) is drawn from a study of blood T cells in healthy people across ages. A J-beta primer mix and a sample-barcoded 5' primer were used in a second PCR of about 7 to 12 cycles. TCRdb re-called the 5' RACE reads through MiXCR, storing one row per CDR3 protein. The sample shows hundreds of thousands of distinct CDR3 sequences, about 30% of them seen only once. The V gene's germline CDR1 is MDHEN and CDR2 SYDVKM. The CDR3 consists of 13 residues. V was shortened by 5 bases and J by 8 bases, with 15 bases between the two germline ends. Sequenced input: blood. The receptor was derived from a woman older than 75 in good health. The V gene is TRBV28, the J gene TRBJ1-2, with a weak D call TRBD1 (6 bases). The CDR3 sequence is CASSRTEMLGYTF. For the CDR3, the DNA is TGTGCCAGCAGTCGGACAGAAATGTTGGGCTACACCTTC.